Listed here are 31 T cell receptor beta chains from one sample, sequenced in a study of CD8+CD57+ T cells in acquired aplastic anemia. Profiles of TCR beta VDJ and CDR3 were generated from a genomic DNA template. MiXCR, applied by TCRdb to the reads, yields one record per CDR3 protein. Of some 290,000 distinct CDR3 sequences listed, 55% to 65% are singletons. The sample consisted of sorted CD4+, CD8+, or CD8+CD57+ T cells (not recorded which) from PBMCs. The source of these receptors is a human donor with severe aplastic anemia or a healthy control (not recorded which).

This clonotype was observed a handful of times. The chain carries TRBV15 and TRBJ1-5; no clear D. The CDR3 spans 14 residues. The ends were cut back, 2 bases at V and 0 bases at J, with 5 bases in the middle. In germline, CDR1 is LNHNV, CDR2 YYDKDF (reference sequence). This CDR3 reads CATSRPYSNQPQHF. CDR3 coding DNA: TGTGCCACCAGCAGACCATATAGCAATCAGCCCCAGCATTTT.

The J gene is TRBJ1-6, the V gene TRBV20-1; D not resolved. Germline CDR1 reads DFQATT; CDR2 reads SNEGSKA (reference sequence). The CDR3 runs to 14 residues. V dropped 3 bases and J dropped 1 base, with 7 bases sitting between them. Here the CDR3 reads CSARAASYNSPLHF. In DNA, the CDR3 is TGCAGTGCTAGGGCTGCGTCCTATAATTCACCCCTCCACTTT.

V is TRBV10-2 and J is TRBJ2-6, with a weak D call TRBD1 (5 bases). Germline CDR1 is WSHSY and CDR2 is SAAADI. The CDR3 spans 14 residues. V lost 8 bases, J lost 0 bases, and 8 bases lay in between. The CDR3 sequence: CASQGTSGANVLTF. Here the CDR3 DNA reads TGCGCCAGCCAGGGAACCTCTGGGGCCAACGTCCTGACTTTC.

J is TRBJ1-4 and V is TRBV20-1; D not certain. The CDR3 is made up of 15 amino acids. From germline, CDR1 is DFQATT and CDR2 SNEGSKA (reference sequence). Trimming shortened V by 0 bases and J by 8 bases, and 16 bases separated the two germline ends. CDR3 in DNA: TGCAGTGCTAGAGATCGGTCCGGGGTGTGGGAAAAACTGTTTTTT. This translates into CSARDRSGVWEKLFF.

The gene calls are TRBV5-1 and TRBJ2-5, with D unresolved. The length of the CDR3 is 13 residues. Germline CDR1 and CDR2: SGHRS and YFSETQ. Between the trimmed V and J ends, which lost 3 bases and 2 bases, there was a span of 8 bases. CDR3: CASSYRPQETQYF. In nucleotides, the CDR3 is TGCGCCAGCAGCTATCGGCCTCAAGAGACCCAGTACTTC.

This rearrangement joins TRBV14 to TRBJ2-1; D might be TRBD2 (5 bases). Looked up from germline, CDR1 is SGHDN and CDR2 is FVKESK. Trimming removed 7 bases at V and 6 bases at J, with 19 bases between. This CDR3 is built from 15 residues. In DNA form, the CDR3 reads TGTGCCAGCACACCCAACGCTGGGAGCTCCAATGAGCAGTTCTTC. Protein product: CASTPNAGSSNEQFF.

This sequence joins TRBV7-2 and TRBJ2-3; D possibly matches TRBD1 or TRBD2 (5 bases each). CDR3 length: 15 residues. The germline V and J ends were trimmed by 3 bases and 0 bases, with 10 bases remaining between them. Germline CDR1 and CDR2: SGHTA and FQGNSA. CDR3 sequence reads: CASSFGTASTDTQYF. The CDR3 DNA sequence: TGTGCCAGCAGCTTCGGGACGGCGAGCACAGATACGCAGTATTTT.

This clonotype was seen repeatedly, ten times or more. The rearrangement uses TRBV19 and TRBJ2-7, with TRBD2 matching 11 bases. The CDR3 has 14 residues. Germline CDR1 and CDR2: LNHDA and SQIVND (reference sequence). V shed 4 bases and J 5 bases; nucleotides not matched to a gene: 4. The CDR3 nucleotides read TGTGCCAGTAGTACTAGCGGGGGGCGGGACGAGCAGTACTTC. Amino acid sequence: CASSTSGGRDEQYF.

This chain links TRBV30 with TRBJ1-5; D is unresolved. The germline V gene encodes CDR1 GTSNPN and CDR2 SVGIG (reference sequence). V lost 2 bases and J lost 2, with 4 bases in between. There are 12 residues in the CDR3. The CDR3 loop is CAWSQGNQPQHF. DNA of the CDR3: TGTGCCTGGAGTCAGGGCAATCAGCCCCAGCATTTT.

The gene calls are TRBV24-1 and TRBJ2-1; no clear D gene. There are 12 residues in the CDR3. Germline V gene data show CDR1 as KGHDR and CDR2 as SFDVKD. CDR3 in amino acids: CAYRMTSDEQFF. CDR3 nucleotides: TGTGCTTACCGGATGACGAGCGATGAGCAGTTCTTC.

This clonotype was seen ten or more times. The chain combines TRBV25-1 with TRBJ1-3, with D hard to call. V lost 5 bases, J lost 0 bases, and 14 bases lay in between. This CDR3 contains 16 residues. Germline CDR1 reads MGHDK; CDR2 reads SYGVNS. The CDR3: CASSKDFLSSGNTIYF. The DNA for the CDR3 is TGTGCCAGCAGTAAGGACTTCCTGAGCTCTGGAAACACCATATATTTT. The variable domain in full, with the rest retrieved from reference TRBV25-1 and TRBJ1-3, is EADIYQTPRYLVIGTGKKITLECSQTMGHDKMYWYQQDPGMELHLIHYSYGVNSTEKGDLSSESTVSRIRTEHFPLTLESARPSHTSQYLCASSKDFLSSGNTIYFGEGSWLTVV.

As DNA, the CDR3 is TGTGCCAGCAGTGAACAGGGGATTAGAATTGAAGCTTTCTTT. Protein product: CASSEQGIRIEAFF. V gene TRBV2 combines with J gene TRBJ1-1, with D tentatively TRBD1 (6 bases). Germline CDR1 SNHLY, CDR2 FYNNEI. The CDR3 contains 14 residues. The germline V and J ends were trimmed by 2 bases and 7 bases, with 14 bases remaining between them. Supplemented by reference TRBV2 and TRBJ1-1, the full variable domain reads EPEVTQTPSHQVTQMGQEVILRCVPISNHLYFYWYRQILGQKVEFLVSFYNNEISEKSEIFDDQFSVERPDGSNFTLKIRSTKLEDSAMYFCASSEQGIRIEAFFGQGTRLTVV.

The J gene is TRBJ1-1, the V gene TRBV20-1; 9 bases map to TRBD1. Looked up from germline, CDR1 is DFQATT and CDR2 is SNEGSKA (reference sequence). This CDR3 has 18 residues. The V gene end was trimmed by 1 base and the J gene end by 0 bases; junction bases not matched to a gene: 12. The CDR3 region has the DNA TGCAGTGCTAGAGGCACGGGACAGGGAGTAGGGCTGAACACTGAAGCTTTCTTT. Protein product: CSARGTGQGVGLNTEAFF.

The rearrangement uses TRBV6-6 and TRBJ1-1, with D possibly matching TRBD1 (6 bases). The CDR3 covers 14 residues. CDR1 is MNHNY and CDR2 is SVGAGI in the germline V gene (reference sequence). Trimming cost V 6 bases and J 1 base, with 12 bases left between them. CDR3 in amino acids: CASRTVGQNTEAFF. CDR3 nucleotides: TGTGCCAGCAGAACGGTGGGACAGAACACTGAAGCTTTCTTT.

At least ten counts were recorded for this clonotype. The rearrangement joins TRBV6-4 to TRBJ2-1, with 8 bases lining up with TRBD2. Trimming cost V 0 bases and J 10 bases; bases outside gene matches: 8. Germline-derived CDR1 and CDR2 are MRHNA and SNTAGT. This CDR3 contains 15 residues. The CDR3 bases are TGTGCCAGCAGTGACTCGATTCGGGGGGGCCAGGAGCAGTTCTTC. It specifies CASSDSIRGGQEQFF.

CDR3 sequence: CASSDTRLAGQETQYF. The CDR3 region has the DNA TGTGCCAGCAGTGACACACGACTAGCGGGGCAAGAGACCCAGTACTTC. V gene TRBV2 combines with J gene TRBJ2-5, with 11 nucleotides matching TRBD2. The V gene's germline CDR1 is SNHLY and CDR2 FYNNEI. This CDR3 spans 16 amino acids. V lost 3 bases, J lost 2 bases, and 5 bases stayed unmatched.

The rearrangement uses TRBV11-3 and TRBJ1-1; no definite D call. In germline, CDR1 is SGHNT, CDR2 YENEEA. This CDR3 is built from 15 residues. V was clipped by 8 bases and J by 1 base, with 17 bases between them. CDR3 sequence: CASAHSGGPNTEAFF. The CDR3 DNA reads TGTGCCAGCGCCCATTCGGGAGGTCCGAACACTGAAGCTTTCTTT.

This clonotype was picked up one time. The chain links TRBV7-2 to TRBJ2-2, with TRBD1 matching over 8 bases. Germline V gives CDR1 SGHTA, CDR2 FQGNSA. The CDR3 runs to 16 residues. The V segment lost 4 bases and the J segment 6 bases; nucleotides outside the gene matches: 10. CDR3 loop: CASSSYRGSGAGELFF. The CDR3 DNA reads TGTGCCAGCAGCTCCTACAGGGGGTCGGGTGCCGGGGAGCTGTTTTTT.

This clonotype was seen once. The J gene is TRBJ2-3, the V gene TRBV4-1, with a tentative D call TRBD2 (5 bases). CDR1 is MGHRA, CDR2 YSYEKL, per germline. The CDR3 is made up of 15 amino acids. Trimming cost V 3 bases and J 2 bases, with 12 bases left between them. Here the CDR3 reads CASSHADYSTDTQYF. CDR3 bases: TGCGCCAGCAGCCATGCTGACTACTCCACAGATACGCAGTATTTT.

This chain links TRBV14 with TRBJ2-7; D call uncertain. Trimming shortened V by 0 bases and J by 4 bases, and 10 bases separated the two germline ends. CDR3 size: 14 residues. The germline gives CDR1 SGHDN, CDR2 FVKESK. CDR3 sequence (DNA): TGTGCCAGCAGCCAAGATCCTGGAGTGTACGAGCAGTACTTC. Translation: CASSQDPGVYEQYF.

CDR3 coding DNA: TGTGCCAGTAGCCTAAGTTCAGGACTCTATGGCTACACCTTC. Translating it yields CASSLSSGLYGYTF. V is TRBV19 and J is TRBJ1-2, with D unclear. With 6 bases removed from V and 4 bases from J, the gap between germline ends came to 15 bases. Germline CDR1 is LNHDA and CDR2 is SQIVND (reference sequence). The CDR3 consists of 14 residues.

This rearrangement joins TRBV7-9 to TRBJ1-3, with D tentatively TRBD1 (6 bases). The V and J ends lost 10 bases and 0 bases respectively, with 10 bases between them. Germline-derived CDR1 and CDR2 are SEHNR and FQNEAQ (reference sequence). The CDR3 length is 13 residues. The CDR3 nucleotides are TGTGCCATAACAGGGAGCTCTGGAAACACCATATATTTT. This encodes CAITGSSGNTIYF.

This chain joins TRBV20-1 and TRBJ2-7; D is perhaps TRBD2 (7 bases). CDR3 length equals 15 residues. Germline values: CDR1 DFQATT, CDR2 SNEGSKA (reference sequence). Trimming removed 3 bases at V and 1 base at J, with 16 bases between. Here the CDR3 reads CSARMGGASSYEQYF. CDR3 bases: TGCAGTGCTAGGATGGGGGGGGCCTCTTCCTACGAGCAGTACTTC.

The CDR3: CASRGAGGHGYTF. CDR3 in DNA: TGTGCCTCTCGGGGGGCAGGGGGGCATGGCTACACCTTC. V gene TRBV15 combines with J gene TRBJ1-2; TRBD1 matches at 7 bases. CDR3 size: 13 residues. CDR1 LNHNV and CDR2 YYDKDF come from the germline V gene (reference sequence). Trimming removed 11 bases from V and 6 bases from J; junction bases left unmatched: 12.

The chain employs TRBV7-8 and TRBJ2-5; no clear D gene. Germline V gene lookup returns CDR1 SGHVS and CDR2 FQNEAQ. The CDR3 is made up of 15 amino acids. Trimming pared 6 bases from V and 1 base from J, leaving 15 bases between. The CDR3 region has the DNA TGTGCCAGCAGAAAAGGGAAACAGTCCCAAGAGACCCAGTACTTC. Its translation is CASRKGKQSQETQYF. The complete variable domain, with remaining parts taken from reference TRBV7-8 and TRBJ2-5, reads GAGVSQSPRYKVAKRGQDVALRCDPISGHVSLFWYQQALGQGPEFLTYFQNEAQLDKSGLPSDRFFAERPEGSVSTLKIQRTQQEDSAVYLCASRKGKQSQETQYFGPGTRLLVL.

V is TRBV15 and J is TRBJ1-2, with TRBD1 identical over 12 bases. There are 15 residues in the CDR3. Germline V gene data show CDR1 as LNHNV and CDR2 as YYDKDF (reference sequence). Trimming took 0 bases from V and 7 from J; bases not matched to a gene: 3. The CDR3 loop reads CATSRDGTGGGGYTF. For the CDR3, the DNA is TGTGCCACCAGCAGAGACGGGACAGGGGGCGGTGGCTACACCTTC.

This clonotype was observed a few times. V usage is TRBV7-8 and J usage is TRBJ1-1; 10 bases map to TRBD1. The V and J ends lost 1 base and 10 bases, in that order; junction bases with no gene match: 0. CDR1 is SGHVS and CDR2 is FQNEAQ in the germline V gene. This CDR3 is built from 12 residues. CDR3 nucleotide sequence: TGTGCCAGCAGCTTAGGGGACAGGGGAGCTTTCTTT. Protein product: CASSLGDRGAFF.

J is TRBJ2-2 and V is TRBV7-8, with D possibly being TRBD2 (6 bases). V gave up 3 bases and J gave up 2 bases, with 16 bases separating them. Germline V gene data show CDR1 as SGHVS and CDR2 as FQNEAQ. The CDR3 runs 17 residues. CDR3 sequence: CASSLRDSGLNTGELFF. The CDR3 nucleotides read TGTGCCAGCAGCTTGAGGGACTCGGGACTCAACACCGGGGAGCTGTTTTTT.

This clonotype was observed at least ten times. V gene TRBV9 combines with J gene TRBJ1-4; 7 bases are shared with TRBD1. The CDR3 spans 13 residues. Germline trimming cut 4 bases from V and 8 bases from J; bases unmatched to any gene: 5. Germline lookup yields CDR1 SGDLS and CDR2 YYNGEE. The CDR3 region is CASSRATGEKLFF. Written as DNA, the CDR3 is TGTGCCAGCAGCCGAGCGACAGGGGAAAAACTGTTTTTT.

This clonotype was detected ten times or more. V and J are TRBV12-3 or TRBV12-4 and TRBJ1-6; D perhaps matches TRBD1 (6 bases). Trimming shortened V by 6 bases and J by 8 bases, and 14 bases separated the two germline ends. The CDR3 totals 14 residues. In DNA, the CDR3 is TGTGCCAGCAGACTCAGGGGTTGGGATTCACCCCTCCACTTT. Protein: CASRLRGWDSPLHF.

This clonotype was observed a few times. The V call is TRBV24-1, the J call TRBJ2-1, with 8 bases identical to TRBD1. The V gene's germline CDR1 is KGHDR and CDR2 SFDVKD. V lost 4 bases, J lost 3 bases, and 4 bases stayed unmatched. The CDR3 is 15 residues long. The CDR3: CATSEHRGNYNEQFF. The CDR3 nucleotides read TGTGCCACCAGTGAACACAGGGGGAACTACAATGAGCAGTTCTTC.